This T cell receptor (beta chain) was captured in a study of response to subunit inactivated influenza vaccine. Study-wide points: Seasonal influenza vaccination, on each occasion, was suggested by the authors to recruit few new T cells.

Points on this clonotype: Its antigen is unidentified.

Germline-derived CDR1 and CDR2 are SGHAT and FQDESV (reference sequence). The CDR3 has 18 amino acids. Germline trimming cut 1 base from V and 7 bases from J; bases unmatched to any gene: 13. TCRdb independently ran MiXCR on the RT-PCR reads; one entry per CDR3 protein. The sample contains 550,000 to 650,000 distinct CDR3 sequences, 12% of which appear only once. This clonotype originated in a man between 50 and 59 years old who received an inactivated influenza vaccine. This chain joins TRBV11-1 and TRBJ2-7; TRBD2 matches at 13 bases. The sample consisted of PBMCs from blood, taken on the day of vaccination. The CDR3, as DNA: TGTGCCAGCAGCTTAGAACCCCTCCGGACTAGCGGGAGTAATGAGCAGTACTTC. This gives the protein CASSLEPLRTSGSNEQYF.